This T cell receptor beta chain was retrieved from a study of cytomegalovirus exposure and HLA in healthy donors. Whole-study findings and limits: Upon later analysis, HLA-associated TCR beta chains proved more clonally expanded than other, equally common chains.

The PCR had 60 Vbeta and 13 Jbeta primers. Data came from immunoSEQ multiplex PCR; TCRdb stores just in-frame clones and leaves some out. The sample lists tens of thousands of clones, roughly 78% occurring once. This clone was observed a single time. Its antigen remains unknown. Sequences were obtained from PBMCs. The sequence came from a male donor in good health and CMV-seropositive.

The chain's CDR3 is CASSSSPETQYF. The CDR3 bases are TGTGCCAGCAGTTCTAGCCCGGAGACCCAGTACTTC. The rearrangement uses TRBV28 and TRBJ2-5, with D possibly matching TRBD2 (5 bases). The germline V and J ends were trimmed by 4 bases and 5 bases, with 8 bases remaining between them. The CDR3 extends over 12 amino acids. Germline values: CDR1 MDHEN, CDR2 SYDVKM.